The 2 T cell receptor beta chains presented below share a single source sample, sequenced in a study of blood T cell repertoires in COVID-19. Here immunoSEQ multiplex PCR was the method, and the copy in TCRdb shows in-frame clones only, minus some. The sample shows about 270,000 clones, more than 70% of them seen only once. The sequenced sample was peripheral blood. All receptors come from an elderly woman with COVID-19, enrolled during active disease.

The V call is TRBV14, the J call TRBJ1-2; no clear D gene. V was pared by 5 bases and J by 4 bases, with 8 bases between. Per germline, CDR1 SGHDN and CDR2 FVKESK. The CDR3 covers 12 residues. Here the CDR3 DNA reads TGTGCCAGCAGCTCTGACTTCTATGGCTACACCTTC. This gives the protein CASSSDFYGYTF.

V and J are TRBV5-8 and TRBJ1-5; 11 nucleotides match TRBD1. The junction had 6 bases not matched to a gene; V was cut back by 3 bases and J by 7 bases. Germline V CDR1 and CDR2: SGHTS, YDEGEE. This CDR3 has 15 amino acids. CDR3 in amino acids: CASSSTGTGGQPQHF. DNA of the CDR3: TGTGCCAGCAGCTCCACCGGGACAGGGGGGCAGCCCCAGCATTTT.